This TCR beta chain appears in the sequencing data of a study of PD-L1 blockade in urothelial cancer. Between the trimmed V and J ends, which lost 1 base and 2 bases, there was a span of 9 bases. CDR1 and CDR2 from the germline V gene are SGHDN and FVKESK. The CDR3 runs to 14 residues. Measured with immunoSEQ multiplex PCR; TCRdb has only the in-frame clones, and not every one. The sample shows more than 75,000 clones, roughly 84% of them seen only once. Time point here: pretreatment peripheral blood. Only a few counts were recorded for this clone. The chain has TRBV14 and TRBJ2-7; D might be TRBD1 (5 bases). This TCR was recovered from a man in his sixties with urothelial cancer. Sequencing used PBMCs, obtained around atezolizumab (anti-PD-L1) treatment. CDR3 sequence (DNA): TGTGCCAGCAGCCAAGCCCAGGGTCCCTACGAGCAGTACTTC. Its translation: CASSQAQGPYEQYF. Variable domain in full (rest from reference TRBV14 and TRBJ2-7): EAGVTQFPSHSVIEKGQTVTLRCDPISGHDNLYWYRRVMGKEIKFLLHFVKESKQDESGMPNNRFLAERTGGTYSTLKVQPAELEDSGVYFCASSQAQGPYEQYFGPGTRLTVT.